Below are 21 T cell receptor beta chains sequenced from a single sample in a study of cytomegalovirus exposure and HLA in healthy donors. This PCR relied on a set of 60 Vbeta primers and 13 Jbeta primers. Repertoires were generated with immunoSEQ multiplex PCR, while TCRdb's copy carries only in-frame clones and drops some. The repertoire includes 45,000 to 55,000 clones, around three fifths of them detected once, and about 12% sits in the top ten. Sequenced: PBMCs. These receptors were taken from a human donor in good health.

The J gene is TRBJ2-3, the V gene TRBV27; D possibly corresponds to TRBD2 (5 bases). The V end lost 4 bases, the J end lost 0 bases, and 14 bases lay between the germline ends. Germline values: CDR1 MNHEY, CDR2 SMNVEV (reference sequence). CDR3 length equals 16 residues. DNA for the CDR3: TGTGCCAGCAGTTCGCGTTACGGGGTGAGCACAGATACGCAGTATTTT. Translated, it gives CASSSRYGVSTDTQYF.

This clone was observed a handful of times. The CDR3 nucleotides read TGTGCCAGCAGCCCCCGTCCGGGACTAGCGGTCACCTACAATGAGCAGTTCTTC. Protein: CASSPRPGLAVTYNEQFF. This chain joins TRBV5-4 and TRBJ2-1, with 11 positions matching TRBD2. This CDR3 has 18 residues. With 4 bases clipped from V and 2 bases from J, the junction kept 11 bases outside the gene matches. CDR1 is SGHNT and CDR2 is YYREEE in the germline V gene (reference sequence). Together with reference TRBV5-4 and TRBJ2-1, the CDR3 gives the full variable domain: ETGVTQSPTHLIKTRGQQVTLRCSSQSGHNTVSWYQQALGQGPQFIFQYYREEENGRGNFPPRFSGLQFPNYSSELNVNALELDDSALYLCASSPRPGLAVTYNEQFFGPGTRLTVL.

The rearrangement uses TRBV19 and TRBJ2-5; 11 nucleotides line up with TRBD2. The junction had 8 bases not matched to a gene; V was cut back by 6 bases and J by 5 bases. Germline V gene data show CDR1 as LNHDA and CDR2 as SQIVND (reference sequence). The CDR3 covers 15 residues. CDR3 bases: TGTGCCAGTAGGGGACTAGCGGTGACGGGGGAGACCCAGTACTTC. Translated: CASRGLAVTGETQYF.

The chain recombines TRBV19 with TRBJ2-7, with TRBD2 matching over 8 bases. Germline values: CDR1 LNHDA, CDR2 SQIVND (reference sequence). The length of the CDR3 is 14 residues. Unmatched junction bases numbered 6, after V lost 3 bases and J lost 5 bases. The DNA for the CDR3 is TGTGCCAGTAGTATCGGACTAGCTTCACACGAGCAGTACTTC. Its translation is CASSIGLASHEQYF.

The chain has TRBV6-6 and TRBJ1-6; possibly TRBD1 for D (6 bases). CDR3 length: 16 residues. Germline lookup yields CDR1 MNHNY and CDR2 SVGAGI (reference sequence). The V end was cut by 3 bases, the J end by 4 bases, with 13 bases between. CDR3 protein: CASSYSSTGYNSPLHF. For the CDR3, the DNA is TGTGCCAGCAGTTATTCCTCCACAGGGTATAATTCACCCCTCCACTTT.

In its sample, this clone was seen a few times. V and J are TRBV4-2 and TRBJ2-5, with D possibly matching TRBD1 (6 bases). CDR3 length: 15 residues. V lost 6 bases and J 5 bases, leaving 19 bases between the germline ends. The germline V gene has CDR1 LGHNA and CDR2 YNFKEQ. This CDR3 reads CASRNPGDLPETQYF. CDR3 nucleotide sequence: TGTGCCAGCAGAAACCCAGGGGATTTGCCGGAGACCCAGTACTTC.

This clone turned up a few times. The chain uses TRBV2 and TRBJ2-2; 7 positions match TRBD2. After removal of 11 bases from V and 8 bases from J, the junction contained 14 bases not matched to a gene. The CDR3 runs to 14 residues. The V gene's germline CDR1 is SNHLY and CDR2 FYNNEI. This chain's CDR3 is CAGRNSGYSGELFF. DNA of the CDR3: TGTGCCGGAAGGAATAGCGGGTATTCGGGGGAGCTGTTTTTT.

V is TRBV27 and J is TRBJ1-1, with TRBD1 matching 8 bases. The CDR3 spans 16 residues. With V trimmed by 2 bases and J by 4 bases, 9 bases remained unmatched. In germline, CDR1 is MNHEY, CDR2 SMNVEV (reference sequence). The CDR3 sequence: CASSLREIRGPTEAFF. CDR3 DNA: TGTGCCAGCAGTTTAAGGGAGATCAGGGGGCCCACTGAAGCTTTCTTT.

This chain links TRBV13 with TRBJ2-1; maybe TRBD1 (6 bases). The V end lost 5 bases, the J end lost 7 bases, and 12 bases lay between the germline ends. Germline V lookup: CDR1 PRHDT, CDR2 FYEKMQ (reference sequence). This CDR3 is built from 13 residues. The CDR3 is CASSLSRGNEQFF. DNA for the CDR3: TGTGCCAGCAGCCTATCCAGGGGAAATGAGCAGTTCTTC. The whole variable domain, remainder taken from reference TRBV13 and TRBJ2-1, is AAGVIQSPRHLIKEKRETATLKCYPIPRHDTVYWYQQGPGQDPQFLISFYEKMQSDKGSIPDRFSAQQFSDYHSELNMSSLELGDSALYFCASSLSRGNEQFFGPGTRLTVL.

The genes are TRBV7-3 and TRBJ2-5; 10 nucleotides match TRBD1. The CDR3 is made up of 17 amino acids. The germline V gene has CDR1 SGHTA and CDR2 FQGTGA. The V gene end was trimmed by 5 bases and the J gene end by 4 bases; junction bases not matched to a gene: 13. The CDR3 DNA is TGTGCCAGCAGCCCCCATGACGGGACAGGGGACTCAGAGACCCAGTACTTC. It yields the protein CASSPHDGTGDSETQYF.

The J gene is TRBJ1-1, the V gene TRBV30; D is unclear. The CDR3 consists of 13 residues. The germline gives CDR1 GTSNPN, CDR2 SVGIG (reference sequence). V was cut by 3 bases and J by 4 bases, with 12 bases left in between. CDR3 sequence (DNA): TGTGCCTGGAGCGAGGGTGTGGGCACTGAAGCTTTCTTT. Residues: CAWSEGVGTEAFF.

This chain joins TRBV7-9 and TRBJ1-2; the D is unclear. The CDR3 totals 13 residues. Trimming removed 0 bases from V and 6 bases from J, with 8 bases in between. The germline V gene encodes CDR1 SEHNR and CDR2 FQNEAQ (reference sequence). The CDR3 reads CASSLASGNGYTF. The CDR3 bases are TGTGCCAGCAGCTTAGCATCCGGGAATGGCTACACCTTC.

This clone showed up just once. V gene TRBV29-1 combines with J gene TRBJ1-5; unclear D gene. The V gene lost 3 bases and the J gene lost 7 bases, with 13 bases spanning the gap. CDR1 is SQVTM, CDR2 ANQGSEA, per germline. The CDR3 sequence is 13 residues long. The CDR3 spells CSVEVSVGQPQHF. In DNA, the CDR3 is TGCAGCGTTGAGGTTAGCGTGGGGCAGCCCCAGCATTTT.

The rearrangement joins TRBV7-9 to TRBJ1-1; D might be TRBD1 (6 bases). The CDR3 spans 14 residues. In germline, CDR1 is SEHNR, CDR2 FQNEAQ (reference sequence). V lost 7 bases, J lost 11 bases, and 23 bases lay in between. CDR3 sequence reads: CASNPVRGGRGAFF. For the CDR3, the DNA is TGTGCCAGCAACCCAGTTAGGGGGGGGCGCGGCGCTTTCTTT.

This clone has a handful of counts. This chain joins TRBV4-1 and TRBJ2-7; TRBD2 is a possible D gene (5 bases). Germline V gives CDR1 MGHRA, CDR2 YSYEKL. Between the trimmed V and J ends, which lost 2 bases and 4 bases, there was a span of 15 bases. CDR3 size: 15 residues. CDR3 coding DNA: TGCGCCAGCAGCCAAACAACCTCTGAGGGATACGAGCAGTACTTC. Its protein product is CASSQTTSEGYEQYF.

The genes are TRBV19 and TRBJ2-1, with 9 positions matching TRBD1. CDR3 length equals 16 residues. The ends lost 6 bases at V and 3 bases at J; junction bases unmatched: 9. Germline CDR1 and CDR2: LNHDA and SQIVND (reference sequence). CDR3 in DNA: TGTGCCAGTAGCCTAAGTTGGACAGGGGTCTACAATGAGCAGTTCTTC. Protein product: CASSLSWTGVYNEQFF.

This clone has just one count. The chain is built from TRBV6-1 and TRBJ2-3, with D perhaps TRBD1 (6 bases). Germline CDR1 MNHNS, CDR2 SASEGT. The V end was cut by 4 bases, the J end by 13 bases, with 18 bases between. There are 13 residues in the CDR3. This chain's CDR3 is CASSAGDTRREYF. The DNA of the CDR3 is TGTGCCAGCAGTGCCGGGGACACCCGCCGGGAGTATTTT.

V usage is TRBV9 and J usage is TRBJ1-3; D is unresolved. Germline loops: CDR1 SGDLS, CDR2 YYNGEE. The CDR3 totals 15 residues. Trimming pared 0 bases from V and 5 bases from J, leaving 12 bases between. This chain's CDR3 is CASSVADTGRNTIYF. CDR3 nucleotide sequence: TGTGCCAGCAGCGTAGCCGACACGGGGAGAAACACCATATATTTT.

V and J are TRBV23-1 and TRBJ2-5, with D possibly TRBD2 on 6 matching bases. TRBV23-1 is flagged as an ORF with uncertain function. Trimming left V 4 bases short and J 3 bases short, with 12 bases between. There are 14 residues in the CDR3. DNA for the CDR3: TGCGCCAGCAGTCCCCCGTGGGGGGAAGAGACCCAGTACTTC. This sequence encodes CASSPPWGEETQYF.

This clone has a handful of counts. The chain links TRBV2 to TRBJ2-1; D possibly corresponds to TRBD2 (5 bases). The V gene's germline CDR1 is SNHLY and CDR2 FYNNEI. Trimming left V 6 bases short and J 5 bases short, with 20 bases between. The CDR3 runs to 16 residues. The CDR3 spells CASRLGLRRAHNEQFF. The CDR3 nucleotides are TGTGCCAGCAGGCTCGGACTGAGGCGGGCCCACAATGAGCAGTTCTTC.

The gene calls are TRBV27 and TRBJ1-2; 8 bases map to TRBD1. Germline V CDR1 and CDR2: MNHEY, SMNVEV (reference sequence). The CDR3 is 13 amino acids. The V segment lost 5 bases and the J segment 13 bases; nucleotides outside the gene matches: 12. The CDR3 nucleotides read TGTGCCAGCAGTGCTACACGACAGGGGAAGGGCACCTTC. This sequence encodes CASSATRQGKGTF.